This TCR beta chain was recovered during a study of monozygotic twins with inflammatory bowel disease (dated by TCRdb to about 2019). In the study overall: In total, 30 or so monozygotic twin pairs made up the full study: 19 Danish pairs, all IBD-discordant, plus nine German pairs, of which four were IBD-concordant and five were IBD-discordant. Within discordant pairs, disease-associated traits were sought mainly by comparing IBD patients with their genetically identical healthy co-twins. Each individual had, on average, about 151 000 unique TCRalpha sequences and 181 000 unique TCRbeta sequences available for analysis.

From each donor, a roughly 2.3 ml peripheral blood sample was drawn into PAXgene tubes and stored at -80 degrees C. Total RNA was isolated from whole blood with the PAXgene blood miRNA kit on an automated QIAcube, without T cell sorting. Peripheral blood from monozygotic twin pairs who were concordant or discordant for inflammatory bowel disease underwent deep TCRalpha and TCRbeta repertoire profiling using unique molecular barcoding. For every twin pair, smoking habits were documented, and each individual was categorised as a current, former or never smoker. Results and caveats for the whole study, not just this receptor: Fewer clonotypes were shared with other individuals by IBD patients than by healthy twins, most markedly in patients showing signs of disease activity. Repertoire similarity did not differ between concordant and discordant twins, possibly due to limited statistical power. A decrease in TCRbeta repertoire diversity, as measured by inverse Simpson index, was observed in IBD patients compared with their healthy co-twins. Background noise and inter-individual variability may have been introduced into the repertoires by the differing immunosuppressive treatments among patients. The analysis was unable to tell different T cell subtypes apart. No single strong signal or clonotype linked to IBD turned up in the results, so the idea that one exists was not supported.

From the cysteine through the phenylalanine, the CDR3 covers 13 amino acids. There is no recorded DNA. CDR1 and CDR2 are read off the germline V gene as SQVTM and ANQGSEA. Concerning this clonotype: Its cognate antigen has yet to be identified.

The library came from 5' RACE. Preparation of each TCR library used approximately 3,700 ng of total RNA. For each sample, cDNA synthesis was carried out in eight separate reactions using SMARTScribe reverse transcriptase. During cDNA synthesis, template switching introduced unique molecular identifiers that contained a 6-nucleotide sample barcode. Two nested PCRs of about 15 and 9 cycles amplified the TCRalpha and TCRbeta cDNA, and bead purification followed each PCR. Before amplification, the cDNA was treated with uracil DNA-glycosylase and purified using the QIAquick PCR purification kit. The second PCR added Illumina TruSeq-compatible adapters along with sample-specific barcodes. TapeStation and Qubit were used to check library quality and concentration, and 4.5 to 6 ng of each library was pooled. The pooled libraries were sequenced with 2 x 100 bp reads and custom sequencing primers on an Illumina HiSeq2500 single-index Rapid Run. In the authors' own workflow: UMI-based consensus assembly with MiGEC version 1.2.6 was used to correct PCR and sequencing errors. MiXCR version 2.1.1 handled V(D)J alignment, clonotype assembly and CDR3 extraction. Normalisation of gene usage, clonotype sharing and MAIT/NKT TCR abundance was achieved by analysing the top 1000, 10 000 and 20 000 clonotypes per sample. Diversity was computed as the inverse Simpson index with the vegan R package after downsampling to 27 000 UMIs. Paired Mann-Whitney U tests were applied to discordant twin pairs, with Benjamini-Hochberg correction for multiple testing. TCRdb reprocessed the reads into one record per CDR3 protein sequence, lacking DNA. TCRdb, rather than the study authors, made the V and J calls. This sample's table carries approximately 340,000 distinct CDR3 sequences. Of the sample, around 2% falls within the top ten clones.

The TCR originated in a human donor with ulcerative colitis or Crohn's disease, or a healthy co-twin of an affected twin (not recorded which). This receptor chain uses TRBV29-1 and TRBJ2-6. The sequencing sample was made of blood. The CDR3 region: CSVGLSGANVLTF.